This is a list of T cell receptor beta chains from one sample in a study of blood T cell repertoires in COVID-19. Some clones are missing from TCRdb's copy, which holds only in-frame ones; the method was immunoSEQ multiplex PCR. Of around 100,000 clones in the sample, just over 90% were seen once. Sample: peripheral blood. Receptors originate from a man in his forties or fifties with acute or convalescent COVID-19. Each CDR3 is given with its conserved first and last residue.

V: TRBV6-5
J: TRBJ2-3
length: 15
CDR3: CASPTGQGRGDTQYF

V: TRBV7-9
J: TRBJ2-3
length: 13
CDR3: CASSLDATDTQYF

V: TRBV19
J: TRBJ1-4
length: 18
CDR3: CASSIDLPHAGINEKLFF

V: TRBV5-8
J: TRBJ2-1
length: 16
CDR3: CASSRTKISGGSEQFF

V: TRBV7-9
J: TRBJ1-1
length: 8
CDR3: CASSLEFF

V: TRBV18
J: TRBJ1-6
length: 15
CDR3: CASSPSGGSNSPLHF

V: TRBV6-2/TRBV6-3
J: TRBJ2-1
length: 17
CDR3: CASSYSMGRRVSNEQFF

V: TRBV10-2
J: TRBJ2-1
length: 14
CDR3: CASSSGTSGRGWFF

V: TRBV2
J: TRBJ1-1
length: 13
CDR3: CASSDRQYTEAFF

V: TRBV9
J: TRBJ1-3
length: 16
CDR3: CASSVDEVRAGNTIYF

V: TRBV12-3/TRBV12-4
J: TRBJ1-5
length: 13
CDR3: CASSSVPNQPQHF

V: TRBV5-4
J: TRBJ2-7
length: 13
CDR3: CASRPGLADEQYF

V: TRBV20-1
J: TRBJ2-1
length: 11
CDR3: CRREGEDEQFF

V: TRBV24-1
J: TRBJ2-7
length: 15
CDR3: CATSDFGQGSYEQYF

V: TRBV19
J: TRBJ1-5
length: 15
CDR3: CASSIGDRGNQPQHF

V: TRBV11-2
J: TRBJ1-6
length: 17
CDR3: CASSDTRDRGRGSPLHF

V: TRBV7-9
J: TRBJ1-3
length: 15
CDR3: CASSLGQGPGNTIYF

V: TRBV18
J: TRBJ1-1
length: 14
CDR3: CASSNDRQGTEAFF

V: TRBV3-1/TRBV3-2
J: TRBJ2-1
length: 14
CDR3: CASSQATLYNEQFF

V: TRBV5-1
J: TRBJ1-2
length: 14
CDR3: CASSSTGDMGGYTF

V: TRBV6-2/TRBV6-3
J: TRBJ2-6
length: 18
CDR3: CASSPSSGMGIGANVLTF

V: TRBV29-1
J: TRBJ1-2
length: 17
CDR3: CSVEDVSRGGLANGYTF

V: TRBV6-6
J: TRBJ1-5
length: 16
CDR3: CASSRTGTGVGQPQHF

V: TRBV6-5
J: TRBJ1-1
length: 13
CDR3: CASSRSGTFEAFF

V: TRBV6-5
J: TRBJ2-1
length: 14
CDR3: CASSQGLASIEQFF

V: TRBV23-1
J: TRBJ1-5
length: 16
CDR3: CASSNTDRAYNQPQHF

V: TRBV18
J: TRBJ2-3
length: 15
CDR3: CASSRTGGKTDTQYF

V: TRBV2
J: TRBJ2-7
length: 15
CDR3: CASKRMGLVFYEQYF

V: TRBV4-1
J: TRBJ1-1
length: 13
CDR3: CASSQGGGVRAFF

V: TRBV27
J: TRBJ1-4
length: 15
CDR3: CASSLSWGVNEKLFF

V: TRBV3-1/TRBV3-2
J: TRBJ2-3
length: 15
CDR3: CASSQLGQLSDTQYF

V: TRBV12-5
J: TRBJ1-4
length: 16
CDR3: CASGLVRGGIDEKLFF

V: TRBV27
J: TRBJ1-6
length: 15
CDR3: CASSERDGGPGPLHF

V: TRBV27
J: TRBJ2-7
length: 15
CDR3: CASSFGGRGSYEQYF

V: TRBV6-1
J: TRBJ2-3
length: 16
CDR3: CASSEFAGGFTDTQYF

V: TRBV30
J: TRBJ2-2
length: 13
CDR3: CAWNWRDTGELFF

V: TRBV25-1
J: TRBJ2-1
length: 12
CDR3: CAGGGRPNEQFF

V: TRBV7-2
J: TRBJ2-2
length: 16
CDR3: CASSPQGDRRTGELFF

V: TRBV18
J: TRBJ1-1
length: 12
CDR3: CASSPILAEAFF

V: TRBV10-3
J: TRBJ1-1
length: 14
CDR3: CAISAGLVDTEAFF

V: TRBV6-2/TRBV6-3
J: TRBJ2-7
length: 14
CDR3: CASSPRQGAYEQYF

V: TRBV7-2
J: TRBJ2-3
length: 14
CDR3: CASSLVLAGDTQYF

V: TRBV7-2
J: TRBJ1-4
length: 15
CDR3: CASSPRQRFNEKLFF

V: TRBV15
J: TRBJ2-3
length: 16
CDR3: CATSRDRGSGTDTQYF

V: TRBV7-8
J: TRBJ1-1
length: 14
CDR3: CASSYSGANTEAFF

V: TRBV3-1/TRBV3-2
J: TRBJ1-2
length: 12
CDR3: CASSQRDRILTF

V: TRBV9
J: TRBJ1-6
length: 13
CDR3: CASSVYSDSPLHF

V: TRBV13
J: TRBJ2-7
length: 14
CDR3: CASSYRTSTYEQYF

V: TRBV6-4
J: TRBJ2-7
length: 14
CDR3: CASSDSAGDYEQYF

V: TRBV27
J: TRBJ2-5
length: 15
CDR3: CASSFTGQGFETQYF